The source of this T cell receptor beta chain is a study of blood T cell repertoires in COVID-19. Study-wide background: The United States, Italy and Spain were the sources of the acute and convalescent COVID-19 samples.

TCRdb's table, derived via immunoSEQ multiplex PCR, lists solely in-frame clones and lacks some. Of 30,000 or so clones in the sample, around 90% were seen once. Germline V gives CDR1 SGHRS, CDR2 YFSETQ. The CDR3 covers 14 residues. V lost 5 bases and J lost 6, with 14 bases in between. This sequence joins TRBV5-1 and TRBJ2-2; D is ambiguous. Specimen: peripheral blood. The sequence came from a woman between 40 and 55 years old with active or convalescent COVID-19. CDR3 amino acids: CASRTISAAGELFF. CDR3 in DNA: TGCGCCAGCAGGACGATTTCGGCGGCCGGGGAGCTGTTTTTT.